This T cell receptor (beta chain) came from a study of cytomegalovirus exposure and HLA in healthy donors. Overall study findings and caveats: Most subjects had HLA-A and HLA-B alleles reportedly predicted accurately by TCR beta sequences.

Trimming stripped 3 bases from V and 0 bases from J, with 11 bases between. This CDR3 contains 16 residues. Germline CDR1 reads LNHDA; CDR2 reads SQIVND (reference sequence). On this clone: Its antigen is not identified.

PCR involved 60 Vbeta and 13 Jbeta primers. Sequencing was performed with immunoSEQ multiplex PCR; in TCRdb, only in-frame clones are kept and a portion is missing. The sample table includes about 160,000 clones. Sequenced: PBMCs. The sequence came from a woman aged 60 to 75 in good health and CMV-seronegative. V is TRBV19 and J is TRBJ2-2; D unclear. The CDR3 reads CASSIGIRSNTGELFF. The CDR3, as DNA: TGTGCCAGTAGTATTGGCATTCGTTCGAACACCGGGGAGCTGTTTTTT. The full variable domain, with the rest looked up from reference TRBV19 and TRBJ2-2, is DGGITQSPKYLFRKEGQNVTLSCEQNLNHDAMYWYRQDPGQGLRLIYYSQIVNDFQKGDIAEGYSVSREKKESFPLTVTSAQKNPTAFYLCASSIGIRSNTGELFFGEGSRLTVL.